This is a list of T cell receptor beta chains from one sample in a study of blood T cell repertoires in COVID-19. This table comes from immunoSEQ multiplex PCR, and its TCRdb copy is limited to in-frame clones, with some not included. The sample includes about 670,000 clones, 80% to 90% of them seen just once. Material for sequencing was peripheral blood. The receptors come from a young woman with acute or convalescent COVID-19. Both conserved end residues are part of each CDR3. The order of the fields is J gene, D gene, V gene, clone size, CDR3 DNA, CDR3 protein. A D gene is named only where the DNA matches it firmly. Clone size, where shown, is once, few, many, or a class for clones that have expanded.

j_gene: TRBJ2-7
d_gene: TRBD1
v_gene: TRBV5-1
abundance: NA
CDR3nt: TGCGCCAGCAGAAATTGGGACAGGTCGCGGGACGAGCAGTACTTC
CDR3aa: CASRNWDRSRDEQYF

j_gene: TRBJ1-1
d_gene: NA
v_gene: TRBV7-9
abundance: NA
CDR3nt: TGTGCCAGCAGCTTAGCGGGTCGGGGGGCTAGGAGTATGAACACTGAAGCTTTCTTT
CDR3aa: CASSLAGRGARSMNTEAFF

j_gene: TRBJ1-4
d_gene: NA
v_gene: TRBV2
abundance: NA
CDR3nt: TGTGCCAGCAGGTTCAGGGGTCAGGGTGAAAAACTGTTTTTT
CDR3aa: CASRFRGQGEKLFF

j_gene: TRBJ1-1
d_gene: TRBD1
v_gene: TRBV7-2
abundance: NA
CDR3nt: TGTGCCAGCAGCATAGGGACAGGGTACGCTGAAGCTTTCTTT
CDR3aa: CASSIGTGYAEAFF

j_gene: TRBJ1-5
d_gene: NA
v_gene: TRBV7-8
abundance: NA
CDR3nt: TGTGCCAGCAGCTTAAAGCGTCAGTCCCGTAGCAATCAGCCCCAGCATTTT
CDR3aa: CASSLKRQSRSNQPQHF

j_gene: TRBJ2-5
d_gene: NA
v_gene: TRBV19
abundance: once
CDR3nt: TGTGCCAGTAGTATGGGAGGTCTCGGCCAAGAGACCCAGTACTTC
CDR3aa: CASSMGGLGQETQYF

j_gene: TRBJ1-1
d_gene: NA
v_gene: TRBV2
abundance: NA
CDR3nt: TGTGCCAGCATGACTATGGACAGTATTCACCCAACCTTT
CDR3aa: CASMTMDSIHPTF

j_gene: TRBJ1-1
d_gene: NA
v_gene: TRBV29-1
abundance: NA
CDR3nt: TGCAGCGTTGGGGTACAGGGTTGGACTGAAGCTTTCTTT
CDR3aa: CSVGVQGWTEAFF

j_gene: TRBJ1-2
d_gene: NA
v_gene: TRBV19
abundance: NA
CDR3nt: TGTGCCAGTAGTATAGATCTTGGCGGGCCTAACTATGGCTACACCTTC
CDR3aa: CASSIDLGGPNYGYTF

j_gene: TRBJ1-4
d_gene: NA
v_gene: TRBV5-4
abundance: NA
CDR3nt: TGTGCCAGCAGCTTGAAACAGCCCAATGAAAAACTGTTTTTT
CDR3aa: CASSLKQPNEKLFF

j_gene: TRBJ2-7
d_gene: NA
v_gene: TRBV6-5
abundance: NA
CDR3nt: TGTGCCATCAACACAGGGAGCTACGAGCAGTACTTC
CDR3aa: CAINTGSYEQYF

j_gene: TRBJ1-2
d_gene: NA
v_gene: TRBV6-2/TRBV6-3
abundance: NA
CDR3nt: TGTGCCAGCAGATACCTCGGGGCTAACTATGGCTACACCTTC
CDR3aa: CASRYLGANYGYTF

j_gene: TRBJ1-1
d_gene: NA
v_gene: TRBV4-1
abundance: NA
CDR3nt: TGCGCCAGCAGCCAAGAGGACAGAAGGAACACTGAAGCTTTCTTT
CDR3aa: CASSQEDRRNTEAFF

j_gene: TRBJ1-6
d_gene: NA
v_gene: TRBV21-1
abundance: NA
CDR3nt: TGTGCCAGGACAGGGGAGGGCTCACCCCTCCACTTT
CDR3aa: CARTGEGSPLHF

j_gene: TRBJ1-2
d_gene: TRBD1
v_gene: TRBV4-1
abundance: few
CDR3nt: TGCGCCAGCAGCCAACTATTCCACCCCCGCGGTCAGGGGGAGTATGGCTACACCTTC
CDR3aa: CASSQLFHPRGQGEYGYTF

j_gene: TRBJ1-5
d_gene: TRBD1
v_gene: TRBV19
abundance: NA
CDR3nt: TGTGCCAGCACTAGACAGGGTTATAGCAATCAGCCCCAGCATTTT
CDR3aa: CASTRQGYSNQPQHF

j_gene: TRBJ1-6
d_gene: NA
v_gene: TRBV5-6
abundance: NA
CDR3nt: TGTGCCAGCAGCTTGGAAGCTTCACCCCTCCACTTT
CDR3aa: CASSLEASPLHF

j_gene: TRBJ1-2
d_gene: NA
v_gene: TRBV28
abundance: NA
CDR3nt: TGTGCCAGCAGTTTGCGGGGGCGCGGAGGCTACACCTTC
CDR3aa: CASSLRGRGGYTF

j_gene: TRBJ2-7
d_gene: NA
v_gene: TRBV29-1
abundance: NA
CDR3nt: TGCAGCGTTGAAGGGTTGGGACAAGGATCCCCCTACGAGCAGTACTTC
CDR3aa: CSVEGLGQGSPYEQYF

j_gene: TRBJ1-6
d_gene: NA
v_gene: TRBV4-1
abundance: NA
CDR3nt: TGCGCCAGCAGCCACCCACGAGGCGAATATTCACCCCTCCACTTT
CDR3aa: CASSHPRGEYSPLHF